The clone carrying this TCR beta chain was seen only a few times. Its antigen is unidentified. CDR1 MGHDK and CDR2 SYGVNS come from the germline V gene. The CDR3 spans 13 residues. V lost 3 bases, J lost 7 bases, and 9 bases lay in between. These data originate in a study of glioma-infiltrating T cells. Whole-study findings and limits: Gliomas, especially low-grade, showed above-expected tissue-blood divergence; non-neoplastic patients showed below.

Amplification of TCR alpha and beta CDR3 regions from RNA used iRepertoire nested multiplex PCR. TCRdb itself ran the multiplex PCR reads through MiXCR, one entry per CDR3 protein. Of more than 110,000 distinct CDR3 sequences listed, roughly two fifths are singletons. The rearrangement joins TRBV25-1 to TRBJ1-4, with a tentative D call TRBD1 (6 bases). The TCR comes from a human donor with low-grade glioma or glioblastoma, undergoing nonglioma brain surgery, or in good health (not recorded which). What was sequenced was glioma tissue, nonneoplastic brain tissue, or PBMCs (not recorded which). CDR3 nucleotides: TGTGCCAGCAGTGATGGGGACATTGAAAAACTGTTTTTT. This translates into CASSDGDIEKLFF. The whole variable domain, remainder taken from reference TRBV25-1 and TRBJ1-4, is EADIYQTPRYLVIGTGKKITLECSQTMGHDKMYWYQQDPGMELHLIHYSYGVNSTEKGDLSSESTVSRIRTEHFPLTLESARPSHTSQYLCASSDGDIEKLFFGSGTQLSVL.